This T cell receptor beta chain was recorded in a study of OX40 agonist ivuxolimab in advanced cancers. Study-wide context: Subjects had a mean age of around 63 years, with a range of 23 to 79; approximately 83% were male.

CDR1 and CDR2 from the germline V gene are MGHRA and YSYEKL. V shed 2 bases and J shed 5 bases, with 22 bases lying between them. The CDR3 has 18 amino acids. Here immunoSEQ multiplex PCR was the method, and the copy in TCRdb shows in-frame clones only, minus some. Of over 45,000 clones listed, approximately 88% are singletons. Sample: CD4+ or CD8+ T cells sorted from blood, taken in a trial of the OX40 agonist ivuxolimab. The clonotype originates from an adult with an advanced solid tumor such as melanoma, head and neck, liver or kidney cancer. The chain recombines TRBV4-1 with TRBJ2-1; possibly TRBD1 or TRBD2 for D (5 bases each). CDR3 residues: CASSQIIPRDRDNNEQFF. The CDR3 DNA sequence: TGCGCCAGCAGCCAAATAATCCCCCGGGACCGCGACAACAATGAGCAGTTCTTC.